This TCR beta chain emerged from a study of shared clonotypes between healthy human individuals. Overall study context: Three CD4 naive, three CD4 memory, two CD8 naive and one CD8 memory plate were used per donor. Study findings and constraints: Non-shared clonotypes had lower generation probabilities than clonotypes shared by all four sorted-subset donors. Rarefaction analysis demonstrated incomplete sorted-subset sequencing notwithstanding large depth.

Germline CDR1 SEHNR, CDR2 FQNEAQ (reference sequence). With 1 base clipped from V and 5 bases from J, the junction kept 9 bases outside the gene matches. The CDR3 loop spans 16 amino acids. It was at deep level that the assay was run. Measured with immunoSEQ multiplex PCR; TCRdb has only the in-frame clones, and not every one. The table records roughly 2.6 million clones, just over 90% of them present only once. About this clone: Its antigen is undetermined.

This TCR came from a man between 18 and 29 years old in good health. The chain joins TRBV7-9 to TRBJ2-7, with 9 bases identical to TRBD1. The specimen was naive CD4+ T cells sorted from blood. The subset denotes: CD45RA+ positively selected. CDR3 loop: CASSLVGTGRNDEQYF. The CDR3 DNA reads TGTGCCAGCAGCTTAGTAGGGACAGGGAGAAACGACGAGCAGTACTTC.